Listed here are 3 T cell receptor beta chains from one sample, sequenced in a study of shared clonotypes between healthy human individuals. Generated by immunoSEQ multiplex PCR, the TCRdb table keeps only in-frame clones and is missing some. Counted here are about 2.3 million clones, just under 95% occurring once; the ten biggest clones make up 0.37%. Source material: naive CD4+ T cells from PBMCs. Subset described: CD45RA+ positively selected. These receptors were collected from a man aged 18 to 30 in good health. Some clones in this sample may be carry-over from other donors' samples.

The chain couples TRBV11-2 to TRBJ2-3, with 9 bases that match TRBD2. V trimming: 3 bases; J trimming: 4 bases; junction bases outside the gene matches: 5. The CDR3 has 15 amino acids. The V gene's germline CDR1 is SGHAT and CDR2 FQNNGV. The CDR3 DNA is TGTGCCAGCAGCTTCGTTAGCGGGAGCCCAGATACGCAGTATTTT. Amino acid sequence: CASSFVSGSPDTQYF.

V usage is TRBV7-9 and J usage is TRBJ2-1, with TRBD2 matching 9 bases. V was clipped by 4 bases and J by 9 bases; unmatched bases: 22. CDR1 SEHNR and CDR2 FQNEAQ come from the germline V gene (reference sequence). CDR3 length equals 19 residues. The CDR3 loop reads CASSSRHLGAGGLGVEQFF. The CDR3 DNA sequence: TGTGCCAGCAGCTCCCGCCATCTGGGGGCGGGAGGGCTAGGTGTTGAGCAGTTCTTC.

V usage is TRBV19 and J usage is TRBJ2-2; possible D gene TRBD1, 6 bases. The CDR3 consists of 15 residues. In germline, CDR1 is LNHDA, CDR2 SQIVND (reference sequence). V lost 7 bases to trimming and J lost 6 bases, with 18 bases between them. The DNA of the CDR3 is TGTGCCAGTAACCCGGGACACCTTAACGCCGGGGAGCTGTTTTTT. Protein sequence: CASNPGHLNAGELFF.